A selection of T cell receptor beta chains follows, all from one sample in a study of blood T cell repertoires in COVID-19. Profiling relied on immunoSEQ multiplex PCR, and the TCRdb table lists in-frame clones only, not all of them. Of 250,000 or so clones listed, around nine tenths are singletons. Sequencing was carried out using peripheral blood. Receptors originate from a man aged 18 to 35 with active or convalescent COVID-19. Both conserved end residues are part of each CDR3. D genes are given only for firm matches. Size is omitted from some rows. Given values are once, few, many or a class for expanded clones.

J gene: TRBJ1-6; V gene: TRBV5-5; clone size: few; D gene: -; CDR3 DNA: TGTGCCAGCAGCTTGAAGGGGCGCAACTCCTATAATTCACCCCTCCACTTT; CDR3 protein: CASSLKGRNSYNSPLHF
J gene: TRBJ1-2; V gene: TRBV2; clone size: -; D gene: -; CDR3 DNA: TGTGCCAGCAGTGAATTCCCCACGGACTATGGCTACACCTTC; CDR3 protein: CASSEFPTDYGYTF
J gene: TRBJ1-6; V gene: TRBV5-5; clone size: once; D gene: -; CDR3 DNA: TGTGCCAGCAGTGAAGAGGGAAGTTCACCCCTCCACTTT; CDR3 protein: CASSEEGSSPLHF
J gene: TRBJ1-5; V gene: TRBV7-2; clone size: few; D gene: -; CDR3 DNA: TGTGCCAGCAGCCAGTGGGGAGGGGATCAGCCCCAGCATTTT; CDR3 protein: CASSQWGGDQPQHF
J gene: TRBJ2-7; V gene: TRBV7-2; clone size: -; D gene: TRBD2; CDR3 DNA: TGTGCCAGCAGGGTAGCGGGTGGTTCGACCTACGAGCAGTACTTC; CDR3 protein: CASRVAGGSTYEQYF
J gene: TRBJ1-1; V gene: TRBV21-1; clone size: -; D gene: -; CDR3 DNA: TGTGCCAGCAGCATGGACAGGGTGTTGAACACTGAAGCTTTCTTT; CDR3 protein: CASSMDRVLNTEAFF
J gene: TRBJ1-4; V gene: TRBV5-1; clone size: -; D gene: -; CDR3 DNA: TGCGCCAGCAGCTCCCAAGGGGGTGAAAAACTGTTTTTT; CDR3 protein: CASSSQGGEKLFF
J gene: TRBJ2-3; V gene: TRBV6-2/TRBV6-3; clone size: few; D gene: TRBD2; CDR3 DNA: TGTGCCAGCAGTTACGAGACTAGCGACGTAGATACGCAGTATTTT; CDR3 protein: CASSYETSDVDTQYF
J gene: TRBJ1-6; V gene: TRBV29-1; clone size: once; D gene: TRBD1; CDR3 DNA: TGCAGCGCACGGGACAGTAATTCACCCCTCCACTTT; CDR3 protein: CSARDSNSPLHF
J gene: TRBJ2-7; V gene: TRBV28; clone size: -; D gene: TRBD1; CDR3 DNA: TGTGCCAGCAGTGCAATCTTAGGTCCGGGACAGGGTAACTACGAGCAGTACTTC; CDR3 protein: CASSAILGPGQGNYEQYF
J gene: TRBJ2-1; V gene: TRBV7-2; clone size: -; D gene: -; CDR3 DNA: TGTGCCAGCAGAGAACATCTAGGCTACAATGAGCAGTTCTTC; CDR3 protein: CASREHLGYNEQFF
J gene: TRBJ2-7; V gene: TRBV4-3; clone size: -; D gene: TRBD1; CDR3 DNA: TGCGCCAGCAGCCACTCCGCGACAGGGGAATCCTACGAGCAGTACTTC; CDR3 protein: CASSHSATGESYEQYF
J gene: TRBJ2-3; V gene: TRBV6-5; clone size: -; D gene: TRBD2; CDR3 DNA: TGTGCCAGCAGTATAGCGGGGGCCAGCACAGATACGCAGTATTTT; CDR3 protein: CASSIAGASTDTQYF
J gene: TRBJ2-1; V gene: TRBV30; clone size: -; D gene: TRBD2; CDR3 DNA: TGTGCCTGGACATCGGGACTAGCGGGGGGAGGTGAGCAGTTCTTC; CDR3 protein: CAWTSGLAGGGEQFF
J gene: TRBJ2-3; V gene: TRBV7-8; clone size: -; D gene: -; CDR3 DNA: TGTGCCAGCAGCGTGGGACTTGAGCATAGTACGCAGTATTTT; CDR3 protein: CASSVGLEHSTQYF
J gene: TRBJ2-3; V gene: TRBV10-3; clone size: few; D gene: TRBD2; CDR3 DNA: TGTGCCATCAGTGAGACTAGCGGGAACCCAGATACGCAGTATTTT; CDR3 protein: CAISETSGNPDTQYF
J gene: TRBJ2-5; V gene: TRBV29-1; clone size: -; D gene: -; CDR3 DNA: TGCAGCGCGCAATTGGGGGGGCTTGGAGAGACCCAGTACTTC; CDR3 protein: CSAQLGGLGETQYF
J gene: TRBJ1-1; V gene: TRBV7-9; clone size: -; D gene: -; CDR3 DNA: TGTGCCAGCGTAGGACAGAACACTGAAGCTTTCTTT; CDR3 protein: CASVGQNTEAFF
J gene: TRBJ2-7; V gene: TRBV9; clone size: -; D gene: TRBD1; CDR3 DNA: TGTGCCAGCAGCCTCGGACAGGTCGGCTCCTACGAGCAGTACTTC; CDR3 protein: CASSLGQVGSYEQYF
J gene: TRBJ2-5; V gene: TRBV4-3; clone size: -; D gene: -; CDR3 DNA: TGCGCCAGCAGCTCGGGACTCTGGGGAGAGACCCAGTACTTC; CDR3 protein: CASSSGLWGETQYF
J gene: TRBJ2-5; V gene: TRBV5-4; clone size: -; D gene: -; CDR3 DNA: TGTGCCAGCAGCTTAGATAGGGAGGAGACCCAGTACTTC; CDR3 protein: CASSLDREETQYF
J gene: TRBJ2-1; V gene: TRBV11-2; clone size: -; D gene: TRBD2; CDR3 DNA: TGTGCCAGCAGCTTCACTAGCGGGGGGGCCTATGAGCAGTTCTTC; CDR3 protein: CASSFTSGGAYEQFF
J gene: TRBJ1-5; V gene: TRBV13; clone size: -; D gene: -; CDR3 DNA: TGTGCCAGCAGCTTAGGCCAGCGAAATCAGCCCCAGCATTTT; CDR3 protein: CASSLGQRNQPQHF
J gene: TRBJ2-1; V gene: TRBV27; clone size: -; D gene: -; CDR3 DNA: TGTGCCAGCAGTTTACCACTAGCTTCCCGCTCCTACAATGAGCAGTTCTTC; CDR3 protein: CASSLPLASRSYNEQFF
J gene: TRBJ1-1; V gene: TRBV6-7; clone size: -; D gene: -; CDR3 DNA: TGTGCCAGCAGAGCACAGGCTATGAACACTGAAGCTTTCTTT; CDR3 protein: CASRAQAMNTEAFF
J gene: TRBJ2-1; V gene: TRBV3-1/TRBV3-2; clone size: -; D gene: -; CDR3 DNA: TGTGCCAGCAGCCATCCGTCCCGGTACAATGAGCAGTTCTTC; CDR3 protein: CASSHPSRYNEQFF
J gene: TRBJ2-1; V gene: TRBV10-3; clone size: -; D gene: -; CDR3 DNA: TGTGCCATCAGTGACTGGAGCGACAATGAGCAGTTCTTC; CDR3 protein: CAISDWSDNEQFF
J gene: TRBJ1-1; V gene: TRBV12-3/TRBV12-4; clone size: -; D gene: -; CDR3 DNA: TGTGCCAGCACTCCAGGCGGGCTCACTGAAGCTTTCTTT; CDR3 protein: CASTPGGLTEAFF
J gene: TRBJ1-2; V gene: TRBV27; clone size: -; D gene: -; CDR3 DNA: TGTGCCAGCAGTTTGGGCCCGGGACTGGGATTCTCTGGCTACACCTTC; CDR3 protein: CASSLGPGLGFSGYTF
J gene: TRBJ1-5; V gene: TRBV28; clone size: -; D gene: -; CDR3 DNA: TGTGCCAGCAGTCCCTTTGGACAGATAAATCAGCCCCAGCATTTT; CDR3 protein: CASSPFGQINQPQHF
J gene: TRBJ2-5; V gene: TRBV6-1; clone size: -; D gene: -; CDR3 DNA: TGTGCCAGCAGTGAGCCGGGAGAACCAGAGTACTTC; CDR3 protein: CASSEPGEPEYF
J gene: TRBJ1-2; V gene: TRBV12-5; clone size: few; D gene: TRBD1; CDR3 DNA: TGTGCTAGTGGTTTGGGACAGGGCGATGGCTACACCTTC; CDR3 protein: CASGLGQGDGYTF
J gene: TRBJ1-5; V gene: TRBV6-6; clone size: -; D gene: -; CDR3 DNA: TGTGCCAGCAGTCCCGACAGTGCCCATCAGCCCCAGCATTTT; CDR3 protein: CASSPDSAHQPQHF
J gene: TRBJ2-3; V gene: TRBV27; clone size: -; D gene: -; CDR3 DNA: TGTGCCAGCAGTTTTCAGGCAGGGCGATCCACAGATACGCAGTATTTT; CDR3 protein: CASSFQAGRSTDTQYF
J gene: TRBJ2-3; V gene: TRBV15; clone size: -; D gene: TRBD1; CDR3 DNA: TGTGCCACCAGCGGGACAGGGGGTTTTTGGGATACAGATACGCAGTATTTT; CDR3 protein: CATSGTGGFWDTDTQYF
J gene: TRBJ1-2; V gene: TRBV19; clone size: -; D gene: -; CDR3 DNA: TGTGCCAGTAGTATAGCGGGGTTTAGGGGCTACACCTTC; CDR3 protein: CASSIAGFRGYTF